The clone carrying this TCR beta chain was counted a few times. Its matching antigen is unknown. The sample originates from a study of cytomegalovirus exposure and HLA in healthy donors. Study findings and constraints: Links to common viral pathogens appeared, in a later analysis, for several of the most significant clusters. For TCR beta chains, V- and J-gene trimming was later linked to a missense DCLRE1C variant. Analysis was performed later, and it showed HLA-associated TCR beta chains to be more clonally expanded than equally common others.

A multiplex PCR was run with 60 Vbeta primers and 13 Jbeta primers. Libraries were prepared by immunoSEQ multiplex PCR; TCRdb keeps only in-frame clonotypes and omits some of them. Of tens of thousands of clones listed, about two thirds were seen once; the top ten hold around 2.5%. V dropped 0 bases and J dropped 0 bases, with 6 bases sitting between them. Germline V lookup: CDR1 SGHRS, CDR2 YFSETQ. The length of the CDR3 is 15 residues. The TCR was taken from a man aged 50 or older in good health and CMV-seronegative. The sequenced sample was PBMCs. The chain carries TRBV5-1 and TRBJ2-2, with no clear D. CDR3 DNA: TGCGCCAGCAGCTTGGGTATATCGAACACCGGGGAGCTGTTTTTT. Translating gives CASSLGISNTGELFF.